Listed below are T cell receptor beta chains from one sample, sequenced in a study of CD8+ T cells in alopecia areata. Clones were sequenced by immunoSEQ multiplex PCR, and TCRdb holds only the in-frame ones, with some missing. Here the sample spans over 85,000 clones, around 60% being singletons. The material sequenced was CD8+ T cells sorted from blood, taken at week 4, from a patient treated with tofacitinib. The receptor source for this set is a human donor with alopecia areata. CDR3s include the opening cysteine and the closing phenylalanine or tryptophan. The D gene is left open where the match is weak. Some rows have no size entry. The others give once, few or many, or a class for an expanded clone.

J	V	size	D	CDR3	DNA
TRBJ1-1	TRBV12-5	many	NA	CASGLSVNTEAFF	TGTGCTAGTGGTTTGTCAGTGAACACTGAAGCTTTCTTT
TRBJ2-1	TRBV2	NA	NA	CASSESGSEQFF	TGTGCCAGCAGTGAGTCAGGGTCTGAGCAGTTCTTC
TRBJ1-2	TRBV14	NA	TRBD1	CASSRDRGHYGYTF	TGTGCCAGCAGCCGGGACAGGGGCCACTATGGCTACACCTTC
TRBJ1-2	TRBV7-2	NA	NA	CASSRRDPLNYGYTF	TGTGCCAGCAGCCGAAGGGACCCCCTTAACTATGGCTACACCTTC
TRBJ1-5	TRBV6-1	NA	NA	CARGTNQPQHF	TGTGCCAGGGGGACGAATCAGCCCCAGCATTTT
TRBJ1-4	TRBV25-1	NA	NA	CASSEVPEKLFF	TGTGCCAGCAGTGAAGTCCCTGAAAAACTGTTTTTT
TRBJ1-2	TRBV29-1	NA	NA	CSVGTARGWRTF	TGCAGCGTTGGGACAGCGCGAGGGTGGCGCACCTTC
TRBJ2-5	TRBV2	NA	NA	CASCSWGGQETQYF	TGTGCCAGCTGTTCTTGGGGAGGCCAAGAGACCCAGTACTTC
TRBJ1-1	TRBV6-6	NA	NA	CASSGSRVAEAFF	TGTGCCAGCAGTGGGAGCAGGGTGGCTGAAGCTTTCTTT
TRBJ1-1	TRBV11-2	NA	NA	CASSQTPNTEAFF	TGTGCCAGCAGCCAAACCCCGAACACTGAAGCTTTCTTT
TRBJ2-3	TRBV11-1	few	NA	CASSLTKTDTQYF	TGTGCCAGCAGCTTAACCAAAACAGATACGCAGTATTTT
TRBJ2-3	TRBV6-4	few	NA	CASSDGSDTDTQYF	TGTGCCAGCAGCGATGGGTCTGACACAGATACGCAGTATTTT
TRBJ2-7	TRBV11-2	few	NA	CASSLKGATAEQYF	TGTGCCAGCAGCTTAAAAGGGGCGACAGCCGAGCAGTACTTC
TRBJ1-1	TRBV6-5	NA	TRBD1	CASRGPGQGPTEAFF	TGTGCCAGCAGGGGACCGGGACAGGGCCCCACTGAAGCTTTCTTT
TRBJ2-1	TRBV27	NA	TRBD2	CASSLGSSGGLDEQFF	TGTGCCAGCAGTTTAGGATCGAGCGGGGGCCTCGATGAGCAGTTCTTC
TRBJ2-7	TRBV4-2	NA	NA	CASSQPGVPYEQYF	TGTGCCAGCAGCCAACCGGGGGTGCCATACGAGCAGTACTTC
TRBJ1-2	TRBV5-1	few	NA	CASSSVRGGVYGYTF	TGCGCCAGCAGCTCTGTTCGGGGTGGAGTCTATGGCTACACCTTC
TRBJ2-5	TRBV9	NA	TRBD2	CASSAGLAGEETQYF	TGTGCCAGCAGCGCGGGACTAGCGGGAGAAGAGACCCAGTACTTC
TRBJ2-6	TRBV27	NA	TRBD1	CASSYQGALGANVLTF	TGTGCCAGCAGTTATCAGGGGGCGCTCGGGGCCAACGTCCTGACTTTC
TRBJ1-2	TRBV5-1	NA	NA	CASTLGPGTNYGYTF	TGCGCCAGCACCTTGGGCCCCGGGACTAACTATGGCTACACCTTC
TRBJ2-4	TRBV7-9	NA	TRBD2	CASSRGDAPRNIQYF	TGTGCCAGCAGCCGGGGGGACGCCCCCAGGAACATTCAGTACTTC
TRBJ2-7	TRBV5-1	NA	TRBD2	CASSLGTSGREQYF	TGCGCCAGCAGCTTAGGGACTAGCGGGCGCGAGCAGTACTTC
TRBJ1-2	TRBV4-2	NA	NA	CASSQVDNRVNYGYTF	TGTGCCAGCAGCCAAGTGGATAACAGAGTTAACTATGGCTACACCTTC
TRBJ1-2	TRBV18	few	NA	CASSPNAGSYGYTF	TGTGCCAGCTCACCCAATGCGGGGTCCTATGGCTACACCTTC
TRBJ1-5	TRBV5-1	NA	TRBD1	CASSLGTGGQPQHF	TGCGCCAGCAGCCTTGGGACAGGGGGTCAGCCCCAGCATTTT
TRBJ2-1	TRBV5-1	NA	NA	CASSLTNEQFF	TGCGCCAGCAGCTTGACGAATGAGCAGTTCTTC
TRBJ1-2	TRBV15	few	TRBD1	CATSRDRGRGYGYTF	TGTGCCACCAGCAGGGACAGGGGCCGTGGGTATGGCTACACCTTC
TRBJ2-2	TRBV14	NA	NA	CASSITLGELFF	TGTGCCAGCAGCATCACTTTAGGGGAGCTGTTTTTT
TRBJ2-3	TRBV5-6	NA	NA	CASSLTPGLRGYF	TGTGCCAGCAGCTTAACACCGGGACTCCGCGGGTATTTT
TRBJ2-5	TRBV11-2	NA	NA	CASSPTLEETQYF	TGTGCCAGCAGCCCCACACTCGAAGAGACCCAGTACTTC